The rows below give T cell receptor beta chains drawn from one sample of a study of T cell repertoires in cytomegalovirus infection. These receptors have no identified antigens. Via MiXCR, TCRdb re-called the reads, giving one row per CDR3 protein. Counted here are 400,000 to 600,000 distinct CDR3 sequences, about 42% occurring once; the ten biggest clones make up around two fifths. Source: cultured PBMCs, taken from culture after CMV antigen stimulation. The origin of the receptors is a human donor in good health (CMV status not recorded). Some clones in this sample may be carry-over from other donors' samples. The CDR3 runs from the conserved cysteine through the conserved F or W. A D gene is named only where the DNA matches it firmly. Clone size appears in some rows only: once, few, many, or a class for an expanded clone.

NA	TRBV3-1	NA	TRBJ2-2	CASGAGDTGELFF	TGTGCCAGCGGGGCCGGGGACACCGGGGAGCTGTTTTTT
TRBD2	TRBV7-2	few	TRBJ2-3	CASSLRAGATDTQYF	TGTGCCAGCAGCTTACGAGCGGGAGCCACAGATACGCAGTATTTT
NA	TRBV28	NA	TRBJ1-2	CASTTEAGRGGYTF	TGTGCCAGCACTACCGAGGCGGGGAGGGGTGGCTACACCTTC
NA	TRBV4-3	NA	TRBJ2-3	CASSQDRNTDTQYF	TGCGCCAGCAGCCAAGATCGAAACACAGATACGCAGTATTTT
NA	TRBV9	NA	TRBJ2-3	CASSVVVSDTQYF	TGTGCCAGCAGCGTAGTCGTGTCAGATACGCAGTATTTT
TRBD1	TRBV7-9	few	TRBJ2-3	CASSLDTGGPHTDTQYF	TGTGCCAGCAGCTTAGATACAGGGGGCCCCCACACTGATACGCAGTATTTT
NA	TRBV12-3/TRBV12-4	NA	TRBJ1-4	CASSLRVEKLFF	TGTGCCAGCAGTTTGAGAGTCGAAAAACTGTTTTTT
TRBD2	TRBV4-3	NA	TRBJ2-2	CASSQVIAGAGGELFF	TGCGCCAGCAGCCAAGTCATAGCGGGAGCCGGCGGGGAGCTGTTTTTT
TRBD1	TRBV11-2	few	TRBJ1-3	CASSILGQGAHF	TGTGCCAGCAGCATACTCGGACAGGGAGCACATTTT
NA	TRBV7-6	few	TRBJ2-5	CASGTMEETQYF	TGTGCCAGCGGGACCATGGAGGAGACCCAGTACTTC
NA	TRBV15	NA	TRBJ2-5	CATSRRGGETQYF	TGTGCCACCAGCAGAAGAGGGGGGGAGACCCAGTACTTC
TRBD1	TRBV10-3	NA	TRBJ2-7	CAISESSQDRRF	TGTGCCATCAGTGAGTCGTCTCAGGACAGGAGGTTC
NA	TRBV7-9	NA	TRBJ2-2	CASSLARWELFF	TGTGCCAGCAGCTTAGCTCGGTGGGAGCTGTTTTTT
NA	TRBV7-2	NA	TRBJ1-3	CASSLDDFGNTIYF	TGTGCCAGCAGCTTAGACGACTTTGGAAACACCATATATTTT
TRBD2	TRBV2	once	TRBJ2-1	CASSVWWGAGGNADNEQFF	TGTGCCAGCAGTGTATGGTGGGGGGCGGGAGGGAATGCGGACAATGAGCAGTTCTTC
NA	TRBV5-3	NA	TRBJ2-6	CASSTWTASGANVLTF	TGTGCCAGCAGCACCTGGACAGCCTCTGGGGCCAACGTCCTGACTTTC
TRBD1	TRBV7-3	NA	TRBJ1-3	CASSPPRLGQGETGNTIYF	TGTGCCAGCAGCCCCCCCCGGCTGGGACAGGGAGAGACTGGAAACACCATATATTTT
NA	TRBV7-6	few	TRBJ2-2	CASSIRQTGELFF	TGTGCCAGCAGCATTAGACAGACCGGGGAGCTGTTTTTT
NA	TRBV12-5	NA	TRBJ1-1	CASGLVRGGTEAFF	TGTGCTAGTGGTTTGGTAAGGGGTGGCACTGAAGCTTTCTTT
TRBD2	TRBV28	few	TRBJ2-3	CASSFAGGRREDTQYF	TGTGCCAGCAGTTTCGCGGGGGGCCGTCGCGAAGATACGCAGTATTTT
NA	TRBV7-9	NA	TRBJ1-6	CASSLYARDSPLHF	TGTGCCAGCAGCTTATACGCGAGGGATTCACCCCTCCACTTT
TRBD1	TRBV7-4	NA	TRBJ2-1	CASREPGQVSSYNEQFF	TGTGCCAGCAGGGAACCGGGACAGGTTAGCTCCTACAATGAGCAGTTCTTC
NA	TRBV15	NA	TRBJ1-1	CATTLGMNTEAFF	TGTGCCACCACTTTGGGGATGAACACTGAAGCTTTCTTT
TRBD1	TRBV20-1	NA	TRBJ2-7	CSAPDRSTYEQYF	TGCAGTGCTCCGGACAGGAGCACCTACGAGCAGTACTTC
NA	TRBV19	NA	TRBJ2-1	CASRKGRKNEQFF	TGTGCCAGTAGAAAGGGTAGGAAAAATGAGCAGTTCTTC
NA	TRBV24-1	NA	TRBJ2-7	CATSDFRRTAYEQYF	TGTGCCACCAGTGATTTTAGACGGACGGCCTACGAGCAGTACTTC
NA	TRBV28	NA	TRBJ2-7	CASSLSTGSSYEQYF	TGTGCCAGCAGTTTATCGACAGGTAGCTCCTACGAGCAGTACTTC
TRBD2	TRBV4-2	few	TRBJ2-1	CASSQDGTSTYNEQFF	TGTGCCAGCAGCCAGGACGGGACTAGCACCTACAATGAGCAGTTCTTC
NA	TRBV7-2	many	TRBJ1-2	CASSLQVVSYGYTF	TGTGCCAGCAGCTTACAGGTCGTCTCCTATGGCTACACCTTC
TRBD2	TRBV7-8	many	TRBJ2-7	CASRFTGTSGGGQYF	TGTGCCAGCAGATTTACCGGGACTAGCGGGGGGGGCCAGTACTTC
NA	TRBV12-3/TRBV12-4	few	TRBJ1-1	CASIWNVLYTEAFF	TGTGCCAGCATCTGGAACGTATTATACACTGAAGCTTTCTTT
NA	TRBV7-1	NA	TRBJ2-5	CVSSSRRAGRETQYF	TGTGTCAGCAGCTCACGGCGGGCGGGGAGGGAGACCCAGTACTTC
NA	TRBV28	NA	TRBJ1-2	CASSTLGENYGYTF	TGTGCCAGCAGTACATTGGGGGAGAACTATGGCTACACCTTC